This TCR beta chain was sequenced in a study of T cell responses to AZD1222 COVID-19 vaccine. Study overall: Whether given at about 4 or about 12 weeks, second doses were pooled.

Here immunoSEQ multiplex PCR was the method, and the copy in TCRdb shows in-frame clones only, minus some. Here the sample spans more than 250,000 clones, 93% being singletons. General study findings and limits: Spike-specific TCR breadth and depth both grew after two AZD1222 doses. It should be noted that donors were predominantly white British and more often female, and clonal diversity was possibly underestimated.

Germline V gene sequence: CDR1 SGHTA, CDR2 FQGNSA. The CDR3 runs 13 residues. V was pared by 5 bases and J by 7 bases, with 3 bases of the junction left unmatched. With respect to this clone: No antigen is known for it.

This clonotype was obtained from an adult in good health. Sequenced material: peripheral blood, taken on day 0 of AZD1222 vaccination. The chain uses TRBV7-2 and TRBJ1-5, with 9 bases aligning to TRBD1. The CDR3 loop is CASSRDREQPQHF. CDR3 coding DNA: TGTGCCAGCAGCCGGGACAGGGAACAGCCCCAGCATTTT.